The entry that follows covers one TCR beta chain sequence. Its antigen is currently unknown. The PCR ran on 60 Vbeta and 13 Jbeta primers. Sequencing was performed with immunoSEQ multiplex PCR; in TCRdb, only in-frame clones are kept and a portion is missing. The table for this sample gives around 76,000 clones. These data belong to a study of cytomegalovirus exposure and HLA in healthy donors. Study-wide results and limits: Reports showed the classifier diagnosing cytomegalovirus status with high specificity and sensitivity.

Germline CDR1 MNHEY, CDR2 SVGAGI. The CDR3 covers 15 residues. The ends lost 6 bases at V and 4 bases at J; junction bases unmatched: 10. The chain uses TRBV6-5 and TRBJ2-7; 9 nucleotides match TRBD1. The TCR comes from a boy between 10 and 17 years old in good health and CMV-seronegative. The sample comprised PBMCs. The CDR3 DNA reads as TGTGCCAGCAGCTCACCGGGACAGGGTGTGTACGAGCAGTACTTC. Protein: CASSSPGQGVYEQYF.